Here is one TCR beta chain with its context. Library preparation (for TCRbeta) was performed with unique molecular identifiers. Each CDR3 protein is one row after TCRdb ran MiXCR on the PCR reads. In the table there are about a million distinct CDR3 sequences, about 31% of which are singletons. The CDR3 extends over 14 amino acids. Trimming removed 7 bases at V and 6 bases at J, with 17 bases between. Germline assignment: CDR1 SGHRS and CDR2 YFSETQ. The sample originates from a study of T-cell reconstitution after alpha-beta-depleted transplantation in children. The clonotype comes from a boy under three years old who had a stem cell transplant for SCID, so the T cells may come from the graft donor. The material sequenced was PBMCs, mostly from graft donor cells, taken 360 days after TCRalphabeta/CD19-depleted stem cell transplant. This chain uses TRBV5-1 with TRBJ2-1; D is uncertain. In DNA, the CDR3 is TGCGCCAGCGGAATACGCTTTAGGGTCAATGAGCAGTTCTTC. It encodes CASGIRFRVNEQFF.